The entry below describes one T cell receptor beta chain. This clone was detected only a few times. Its antigen target is currently unknown. Nothing much larger sits one base from this clone, and base qualities are not available. TCRbeta CDR3 regions were amplified from genomic DNA using the immunoSEQ Assay, a bias-controlled multiplex PCR. In the original analysis: Nucleated cell counts per sample were estimated from amplification of reference gene primers within the assay. Sequence reads were collapsed and filtered to measure the absolute abundance of every unique TCRbeta CDR3 rearrangement. For each sample, productive Simpson clonality was calculated as the square root of Simpson's diversity index across productive rearrangements. The table was pulled from immuneACCESS by TCRdb, which kept in-frame rearrangements only. Such tables lose some clones; where checked, under half of the loss comes from unresolved V genes, and the rest has no known cause. D and trimming were read from the DNA, whereas the V and J calls and clone size are those reported in that table. The sample yields around 25,000 clones; 89% were counted once. The top ten clonotypes cover about 9.6% of the sample.

This entry is derived from a study of blood T cell repertoires in COVID-19 (dated by TCRdb to 2020 to 2022). Looking at the study overall: Collaborator samples came from the United States, Italy and Spain and covered acute and convalescent phases of COVID-19. The prospective study material was composed of cDNA or gDNA derived from T cells, B-cell-depleted T cells, or PBMCs. Subjects who had been exposed to COVID-19, were actively infected with it, or had recovered from it provided the deeply sampled blood TCRbeta repertoires that made up the dataset. The repertoires were released in a freely available public database intended as a resource for research on the immune response to SARS-CoV-2. Samples were obtained from the ongoing ImmuneRACE study (first 160 participants) and from over 1,000 subjects provided by 6 global collaborators. A de-identified subject ID, COVID-19 status, age in years and sex were almost always included in the sample metadata. HLA class I and class II types, where available, came from metadata supplied by the sample provider rather than from assay-based typing. The full study reports these points: The amount of clinical and demographic metadata varied by source and participant and was provided uncurated.

V trim: 7 bases; J trim: 3 bases; unmatched bases: 13. Via the germline V gene, CDR1 is KGHDR and CDR2 SFDVKD. Including the terminal cysteine and phenylalanine, the CDR3 comprises 17 residues. The CDR3 DNA has 51 bases and is translated from base 1. Whole blood was collected in K2EDTA tubes by collaborating institutions according to the institutions' own protocols. For TCRbeta analysis, collaborator samples were shipped as frozen whole blood, as isolated PBMCs, or as DNA extracted from either sample type. Source material: peripheral blood. The receptor chain draws on TRBV24-1 and TRBJ1-2; 10 central bases correspond to TRBD1. This clonotype was obtained from a man between 65 and 85 years old with acute or convalescent COVID-19. The DNA sequence is TGTGCCACCAGCGGTCGAGCGACAGGGGGCGCGGACTATGGCTACACCTTC. Its protein is CATSGRATGGADYGYTF.